Listed here are 21 T cell receptor beta chains from one sample, sequenced in a study of metastatic and nonmetastatic thyroid tumors. TCRdb re-called the PCR reads via MiXCR. The profile shows under 95,000 clones, 9.5% to 15% of them singletons. No patient received treatment before thyroid surgery. Material for sequencing was blood. These receptors all stem from a female donor with papillary thyroid cancer or a benign thyroid nodule (not recorded which). Some clones in this sample may be carry-over from other donors' samples.

The table lists this clone with many counts. CDR3 sequence reads: CASSQGASGSYEQYF. The CDR3 DNA reads as TGCGCCAGCAGCCAAGGCGCTAGCGGCTCCTACGAGCAGTACTTC. The chain joins TRBV4-1 to TRBJ2-7; 7 bases align to TRBD2. CDR3 length: 15 amino acids. J gave up 0 bases and V 1 base, and 3 bases lay outside the gene matches. The germline CDR1 and CDR2 sequences are MGHRA and YSYEKL.

V gene TRBV11-2 combines with J gene TRBJ1-6; D unresolved. Germline V CDR1 and CDR2: SGHAT, FQNNGV. There are 13 residues in the CDR3. Trimming cost V 4 bases and J 15 bases, with 16 bases left between them. CDR3 DNA: TGTGCCAGCAGCTCGGATAATGGAGATCACCTCCACTTT. It translates to CASSSDNGDHLHF.

Only a few counts were recorded for this clone. The junction differs from germline at one of its ends, possibly a read error. The chain carries TRBV2 and TRBJ1-5; TRBD1 matches at 8 bases. This CDR3 spans 14 amino acids. The germline V gene has CDR1 SNHLY and CDR2 FYNNEI. Here the CDR3 DNA reads TGTGCCAGAAAACCGGACAGGGATCATCAGCCCAAGCATTTT. Translated, it gives CARKPDRDHQPKHF.

This clone appeared many times. This chain joins TRBV29-1 and TRBJ1-1, with D possibly TRBD1 on 6 matching bases. CDR1 is SQVTM and CDR2 is ANQGSEA in the germline V gene. Trimming left V 7 bases short and J 1 base short, with 13 bases between. The CDR3 extends over 13 amino acids. The CDR3 DNA reads TGCAGCGCCCAAGGACAGACGAACACTGAAGCTTTCTTT. Protein sequence: CSAQGQTNTEAFF.

This clone was detected ten times or more. The chain employs TRBV6-2 or TRBV6-3 and TRBJ2-7, with 9 bases lining up with TRBD2. V was pared by 6 bases and J by 2 bases, with 20 bases of the junction left unmatched. Germline values: CDR1 MNHEY, CDR2 SVGEGT. The CDR3 consists of 19 residues. The chain's CDR3 is CASRVPSRSSGTNTYEQYF. The CDR3 DNA reads as TGTGCCAGCAGGGTACCCTCCCGGTCTAGCGGGACGAACACCTACGAGCAGTACTTC.

Comment on this clone: A read error may be the cause here, since a much bigger clone is one base away. The J gene is TRBJ2-7, the V gene TRBV5-4; TRBD2 might be the D (5 bases). Trimming shortened V by 4 bases and J by 2 bases, and 16 bases separated the two germline ends. This CDR3 comprises 15 residues. Germline V gives CDR1 SGHNT, CDR2 YYREEE (reference sequence). The CDR3 DNA sequence: TGTGCCAGCAGCGTGGGCTCCCCCGGGGCCTACGAGCAGTACTTC. As protein: CASSVGSPGAYEQYF.

The chain employs TRBV6-2 or TRBV6-3 and TRBJ2-7; D gene uncertain. The CDR3 spans 15 residues. From germline, CDR1 is MNHEY and CDR2 SVGEGT. V gave up 6 bases and J gave up 3 bases, with 18 bases separating them. The CDR3 reads CASSQGTLINYEQYF. The CDR3 DNA reads as TGTGCCAGCAGCCAAGGAACATTGATCAACTACGAGCAGTACTTC.

In this sample, this clone turned up many times. The chain couples TRBV18 to TRBJ2-1; 9 bases match TRBD1. CDR1 is KGHSH and CDR2 is LQKENI in the germline V gene. V gave up 6 bases and J gave up 11 bases; unmatched junction bases: 11. The CDR3 has 14 residues. CDR3 region: CASSSWGDRVQQFF. DNA for the CDR3: TGTGCCAGCTCCTCCTGGGGGGACAGGGTTCAGCAGTTCTTC.

This clone was counted many times. The chain joins TRBV6-1 to TRBJ1-1; possibly TRBD1 for D (6 bases). V lost 3 bases, J lost 3 bases, and 11 bases lay in between. The length of the CDR3 is 14 residues. The germline CDR1 and CDR2 sequences are MNHNS and SASEGT. The CDR3 region is CASSEQGQYTEAFF. In nucleotides, the CDR3 is TGTGCCAGCAGTGAGCAGGGGCAATACACTGAAGCTTTCTTT.

In its sample, this clone was seen many times. The chain links TRBV20-1 to TRBJ1-1; D is possibly TRBD1 (5 bases). Germline values: CDR1 DFQATT, CDR2 SNEGSKA (reference sequence). The CDR3 loop spans 14 amino acids. V was clipped by 2 bases and J by 2 bases, with 12 bases between them. The CDR3: CSARPFDRNTEAFF. The CDR3 bases are TGCAGTGCTAGACCATTCGACAGAAACACTGAAGCTTTCTTT.

This clone was detected many times. The CDR3 reads CSARLLRGYNEQFF. CDR3 DNA sequence: TGCAGTGCTAGACTACTGCGGGGTTACAATGAGCAGTTCTTC. V gene TRBV20-1 combines with J gene TRBJ2-1, with TRBD2 as a possible D gene (6 bases). The CDR3 length is 14 residues. Looked up from germline, CDR1 is DFQATT and CDR2 is SNEGSKA (reference sequence). V was clipped by 2 bases and J by 4 bases, with 12 bases between them.

This clone has ten or more counts. The chain employs TRBV18 and TRBJ2-3, with a weak D call TRBD2 (6 bases). The germline CDR1 and CDR2 sequences are KGHSH and LQKENI. The CDR3 runs to 15 residues. Deletions cut 4 bases from V and 1 base from J, with 12 bases between. The CDR3 region has the DNA TGTGCCAGCTCACTCGGGGGTATAGGCACAGATACGCAGTATTTT. This gives the protein CASSLGGIGTDTQYF.

The rearrangement uses TRBV6-1 and TRBJ2-7; D not resolved. The ends were cut back, 7 bases at V and 2 bases at J, with 12 bases in the middle. The germline CDR1 and CDR2 sequences are MNHNS and SASEGT. The length of the CDR3 is 13 residues. The chain's CDR3 is CASKLTNTYEQYF. The CDR3 bases are TGTGCCAGCAAGCTGACCAACACCTACGAGCAGTACTTC.

In this sample, this clone turned up a few times. A much larger clone differs from this one at a single base, so this may be a read error. The V and J genes are TRBV20-1 and TRBJ2-5, with 9 nucleotides matching TRBD2. The CDR3 spans 15 residues. V shed 6 bases, J shed 2 bases, and the junction held 10 bases outside the gene matches. Looked up from germline, CDR1 is DFQATT and CDR2 is SNEGSKA (reference sequence). DNA for the CDR3: TGCAGTGCGATACAGGGGACTAGCATACAAGAGACCCAGTACTTC. Protein product: CSAIQGTSIQETQYF.

The gene calls are TRBV27 and TRBJ1-2, with 8 positions matching TRBD1. In germline, CDR1 is MNHEY, CDR2 SMNVEV (reference sequence). The CDR3 runs 16 residues. V shed 7 bases and J 7 bases; nucleotides not matched to a gene: 17. CDR3 coding DNA: TGTGCCAGCATTTTCCGGACAGGGAAGGTGCAGTGTGGCTACACCTTC. Amino acids: CASIFRTGKVQCGYTF.

This clone was seen many times. The J gene is TRBJ1-1, the V gene TRBV28; unclear D gene. Germline assignment: CDR1 MDHEN and CDR2 SYDVKM. The V end lost 2 bases, the J end lost 3 bases, and 7 bases lay between the germline ends. CDR3 length: 13 amino acids. In DNA, the CDR3 is TGTGCCAGCAGTTTAGCAATCCACACTGAAGCTTTCTTT. This gives the protein CASSLAIHTEAFF.

On this clone itself: This may be a read error, as it is one base from a much larger clone. The chain uses TRBV30 and TRBJ2-7, with D uncertain. V was shortened by 0 bases and J by 4 bases, with 4 bases between the two germline ends. Germline V lookup: CDR1 GTSNPN, CDR2 SVGIG (reference sequence). The CDR3 extends over 11 amino acids. Written as DNA, the CDR3 is TGTGCCTGGAGTGTGATGTACGAGCAGTACTTC. This gives the protein CAWSVMYEQYF. Combining the CDR3 with reference TRBV30 and TRBJ2-7 gives the whole variable domain SQTIHQWPATLVQPVGSPLSLECTVEGTSNPNLYWYRQAAGRGLQLLFYSVGIGQISSEVPQNLSASRPQDRQFILSSKKLLLSDSGFYLCAWSVMYEQYFGPGTRLTVT.

For this clone: A much larger clone differs by one base, so this may be a read error. This rearrangement joins TRBV5-6 to TRBJ2-5, with D unresolved. The CDR3 contains 14 residues. Germline loops: CDR1 SGHDT, CDR2 YYEEEE. Trimming stripped 2 bases from V and 9 bases from J, with 17 bases between. The CDR3 loop is CASSLCGRPFAQYF. The CDR3 region has the DNA TGTGCCAGCAGCTTATGTGGGCGCCCGTTTGCCCAGTACTTC.

This clone has a count of ten or more. The V call is TRBV28, the J call TRBJ2-3, with TRBD1 matching 9 bases. The junction had 0 bases not matched to a gene; V was cut back by 4 bases and J by 4 bases. The germline CDR1 and CDR2 sequences are MDHEN and SYDVKM. CDR3 size: 13 residues. In nucleotides, the CDR3 is TGTGCCAGCAGTTGGACAGGGGCAGATACGCAGTATTTT. Its translation: CASSWTGADTQYF.

There are many counts of this clone. V is TRBV4-2 and J is TRBJ2-1; TRBD1 or TRBD2 may be the D gene (5 bases each). Germline V CDR1 and CDR2: LGHNA, YNFKEQ. V lost 1 base and J lost 6, with 13 bases in between. The CDR3 covers 15 residues. The CDR3 sequence is CASSQVRGAGNEQFF. For the CDR3, the DNA is TGTGCCAGCAGCCAAGTGCGAGGGGCTGGCAATGAGCAGTTCTTC.

To note about this clone: Likely a read error: the CDR3 ends without its conserved phenylalanine or tryptophan. The chain joins TRBV30 to TRBJ1-5; TRBD1 is a possible D gene (5 bases). Germline V gives CDR1 GTSNPN, CDR2 SVGIG (reference sequence). Trimming removed 3 bases at V and 5 bases at J, with 17 bases between. The CDR3 sequence is 15 residues long. CDR3 sequence (DNA): TGTGCCTGGAGCCCCAGCAGTGGAGGGGATCAGCCCCAGCATGTT. This gives the protein CAWSPSSGGDQPQHV.